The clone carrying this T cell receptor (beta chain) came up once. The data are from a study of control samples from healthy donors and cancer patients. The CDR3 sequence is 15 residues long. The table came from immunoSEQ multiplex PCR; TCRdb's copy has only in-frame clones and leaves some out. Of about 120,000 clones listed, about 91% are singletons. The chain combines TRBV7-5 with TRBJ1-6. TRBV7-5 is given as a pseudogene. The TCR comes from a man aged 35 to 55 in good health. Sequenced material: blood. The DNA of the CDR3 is TGTGCCAGAAGCTTAGCGGCAGACCTTAATTCACCCCTCCACTTT. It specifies CARSLAADLNSPLHF.